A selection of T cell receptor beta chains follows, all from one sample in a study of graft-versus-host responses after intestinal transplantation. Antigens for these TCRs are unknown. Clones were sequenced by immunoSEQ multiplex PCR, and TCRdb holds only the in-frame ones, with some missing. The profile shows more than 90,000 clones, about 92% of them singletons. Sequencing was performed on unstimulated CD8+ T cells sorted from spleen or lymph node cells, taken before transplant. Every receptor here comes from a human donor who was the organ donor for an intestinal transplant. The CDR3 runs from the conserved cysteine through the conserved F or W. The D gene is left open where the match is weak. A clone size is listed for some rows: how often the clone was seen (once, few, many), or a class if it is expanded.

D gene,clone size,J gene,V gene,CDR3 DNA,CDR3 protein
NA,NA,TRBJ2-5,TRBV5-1,TGCGCCAGCAGCCCATATGGCGAGACCCAGTACTTC,CASSPYGETQYF
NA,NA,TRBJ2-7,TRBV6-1,TGTGCCAGCAGTTTGGGACGGTCCCGAGAGCAGTACTTC,CASSLGRSREQYF
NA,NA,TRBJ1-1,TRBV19,TGTGCCAGTAGTATTGATGGCAGGAACACTGAAGCTTTCTTT,CASSIDGRNTEAFF
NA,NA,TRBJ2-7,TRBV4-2,TGTGCCAGCAGCCAAGATGCGGCAGGGAGCGAGCAGTACTTC,CASSQDAAGSEQYF
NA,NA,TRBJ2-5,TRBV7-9,TGTGCCAGCAGCTTAGCAGAGACCCAGTACTTC,CASSLAETQYF
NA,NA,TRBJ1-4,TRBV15,TGTGCCTCTACGGGGGCAACTAATGAAAAACTGTTTTTT,CASTGATNEKLFF
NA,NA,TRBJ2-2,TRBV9,TGTGCCAGCAGCGTAGGGCAGAGTGTCCTAGGGAACACCGGGGAGCTGTTTTTT,CASSVGQSVLGNTGELFF
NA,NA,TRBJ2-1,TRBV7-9,TGTGCCAGCAGCTTAGCGGGGTCGCCGGATGAGCAGTTCTTC,CASSLAGSPDEQFF
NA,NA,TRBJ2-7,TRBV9,TGTGCCAGCAGCGTAGCTGGGGAGAATCCCTACGAGCAGTACTTC,CASSVAGENPYEQYF
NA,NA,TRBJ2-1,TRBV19,TGTGCCAGCACGGGAGAAGGAGAGCAGTTCTTC,CASTGEGEQFF
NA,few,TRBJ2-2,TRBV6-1,TGTGCCAGCAGTGAACCATATTTCGGGGAGCTGTTTTTT,CASSEPYFGELFF
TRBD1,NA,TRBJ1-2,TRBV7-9,TGTGCCAGCAGCTTAGCGGACAGGGGTTCCTATGGCTACACCTTC,CASSLADRGSYGYTF
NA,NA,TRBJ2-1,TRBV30,TGTGCCTGGACCACTTTTTCTAGCGACTACAATGAGCAGTTCTTC,CAWTTFSSDYNEQFF
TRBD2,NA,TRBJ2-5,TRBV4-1,TGCGCCAGCAGCCAAGAAGGGCTAGCGGGAGTCGAAGTAGAGACCCAGTACTTC,CASSQEGLAGVEVETQYF
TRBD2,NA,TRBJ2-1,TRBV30,TGTGCCTGGGATATAGCGGGAGTAGGTAGTGAGCAGTTCTTC,CAWDIAGVGSEQFF
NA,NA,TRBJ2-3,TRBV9,TGTGCCAGCGGGACCGGTACGCAGTATTTT,CASGTGTQYF
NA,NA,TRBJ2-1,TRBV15,TGTGCCACACGGGGATACAATGAGCAGTTCTTC,CATRGYNEQFF
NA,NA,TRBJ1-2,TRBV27,TGTGCCAGCAGTCTGACAGGCGACTATGGCTACACCTTC,CASSLTGDYGYTF
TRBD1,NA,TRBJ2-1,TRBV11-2,TGTGCCAGCAGCTTAGAGGGGACAGGGACTCACAATGAGCAGTTCTTC,CASSLEGTGTHNEQFF
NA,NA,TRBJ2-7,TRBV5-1,TGCGCCAGCAGCGGGGCCGCAGTTCCCATCTACGAGCAGTACTTC,CASSGAAVPIYEQYF
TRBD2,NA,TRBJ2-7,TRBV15,TGTGCCGCCAGCAGAGATTTGGGAGGGAGCTCCTACGAGCAGTACTTC,CAASRDLGGSSYEQYF
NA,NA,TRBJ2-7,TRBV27,TGTGCCAGCAGTCGTTCCGACACTAACTACGAGCAGTACTTC,CASSRSDTNYEQYF
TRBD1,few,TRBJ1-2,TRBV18,TGTGCCAGCTCACCGAACAGGGGATATGGCTACACCTTC,CASSPNRGYGYTF
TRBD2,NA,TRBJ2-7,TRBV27,TGTGCCAGCGGACCGGGACTAGGGCTTACACGTAGCTCCTACGAGCAGTACTTC,CASGPGLGLTRSSYEQYF
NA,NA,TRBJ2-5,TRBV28,TGTGCCAGCAGTTTGTTTCGCCGGGGCCAAGAGACCCAGTACTTC,CASSLFRRGQETQYF
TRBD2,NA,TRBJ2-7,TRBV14,TGTGCCAGCAGCCCGAAGGGAGGGATCGGCCCCTACGAGCAGTACTTC,CASSPKGGIGPYEQYF
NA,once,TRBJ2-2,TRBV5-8,TGTGCCAGCAGTGACCAGGTGACATACACCGGGGAGCTGTTTTTT,CASSDQVTYTGELFF
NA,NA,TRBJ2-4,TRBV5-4,TGTGCCAGCAGCCGCGGGTGGGCGTCACAGAAAAACATTCAGTACTTC,CASSRGWASQKNIQYF
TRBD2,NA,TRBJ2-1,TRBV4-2,TGTGCCAGCAGCCAAACTTCGACTAGCGGCTACAATGAGCAGTTCTTC,CASSQTSTSGYNEQFF
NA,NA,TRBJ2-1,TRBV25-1,TGTGCCAGCAGTGAATACATCTCCGGACACAACAATGAGCAGTTCTTC,CASSEYISGHNNEQFF
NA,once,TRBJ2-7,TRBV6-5,TGTGCCAGCGGGACCTCCTCCTACGAGCAGTACTTC,CASGTSSYEQYF
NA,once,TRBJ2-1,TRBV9,TGTGCCAGCAGCGCAGCAGGGGCCCCGGGAAATGAGCAGTTCTTC,CASSAAGAPGNEQFF
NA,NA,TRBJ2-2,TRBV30,TGTGCCTGGAGTCCCTCCGGGGAGCTGTTTTTT,CAWSPSGELFF
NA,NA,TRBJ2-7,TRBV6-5,TGTGCCAGCAGCCACTTGGACGGCACCTACGAGCAGTACTTC,CASSHLDGTYEQYF
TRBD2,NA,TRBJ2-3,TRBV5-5,TGTGCCAGCAGCTTGAGGCTCGAGCGGGGGAGAATAGATACGCAGTATTTT,CASSLRLERGRIDTQYF
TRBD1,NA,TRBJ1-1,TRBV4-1,TGCGCCAGCAGCCAAGATTCTACAGGGGGCACTGAAGCTTTCTTT,CASSQDSTGGTEAFF
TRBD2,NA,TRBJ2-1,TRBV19,TGTGCCAGTAGGTTCGTAACGGGAGGGGACAATGAGCAGTTCTTC,CASRFVTGGDNEQFF
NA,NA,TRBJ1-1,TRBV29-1,TGCAGCGTTGTGGACGGGAGAGATGAAGCTTTCTTT,CSVVDGRDEAFF
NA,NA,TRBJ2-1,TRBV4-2,TGTGCCAGCAGCCAAGAAGTCTACCACAATGAGCAGTTCTTC,CASSQEVYHNEQFF
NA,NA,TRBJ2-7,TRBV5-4,TGTGCCAGCAGCTTAACAACAGCGGGCGAGCAGTACTTC,CASSLTTAGEQYF
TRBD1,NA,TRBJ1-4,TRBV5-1,TGCGCCAGCAGCTCGACTACAGGGGGCGACGGAAAACTGTTTTTT,CASSSTTGGDGKLFF
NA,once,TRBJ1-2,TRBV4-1,TGCGCCAGCAGCCAAGATACAGGGAACTATGGCTACACCTTC,CASSQDTGNYGYTF